Listed below are T cell receptor beta chains from one sample, sequenced in a study of Graves' ophthalmopathy and Graves' hyperthyroidism. TCRdb called the multiplex PCR reads again in MiXCR, with one record for every CDR3 protein. The table has fewer than 250,000 distinct CDR3 sequences, 25% to 35% seen once. Sequencing used peripheral blood. These receptors originate from a man aged 45-60 years with Graves' ophthalmopathy. CDR3s include the opening cysteine and the closing phenylalanine or tryptophan. The D gene is left open where the match is weak. Some rows mark clone size as missing; the rest say once, few, many or name a class of expanded clone.

v_gene: TRBV2
d_gene: NA
abundance: many
j_gene: TRBJ2-2
CDR3nt: TGTGCCAGCAGTCGGCAGGGGGAGCTGTTTTTT
CDR3aa: CASSRQGELFF

v_gene: TRBV6-5
d_gene: NA
abundance: once
j_gene: TRBJ2-7
CDR3nt: TGTGCCAGCAGTTTCTCAGGTCAGAGCCACGAGCAGTACTTC
CDR3aa: CASSFSGQSHEQYF

v_gene: TRBV19
d_gene: TRBD1
abundance: many
j_gene: TRBJ1-5
CDR3nt: TGTGCCAGTAGTATCGGACAGGGCCCCAATCAGCCCCAGCATTTT
CDR3aa: CASSIGQGPNQPQHF

v_gene: TRBV12-3/TRBV12-4
d_gene: NA
abundance: many
j_gene: TRBJ1-6
CDR3nt: TGTGCCTGCGGGGGTAATTCACCCCTCCACTTT
CDR3aa: CACGGNSPLHF

v_gene: TRBV6-1
d_gene: NA
abundance: NA
j_gene: TRBJ2-5
CDR3nt: TGTGCCAGCAGTACCCCGAACTTGGGCCTCAAAGAGACCCAGTACTTC
CDR3aa: CASSTPNLGLKETQYF

v_gene: TRBV7-9
d_gene: NA
abundance: many
j_gene: TRBJ1-1
CDR3nt: TGTGCCAGCAGCTTCACAGGGAGGCACACTGAAGCTTTCTTT
CDR3aa: CASSFTGRHTEAFF

v_gene: TRBV10-3
d_gene: NA
abundance: NA
j_gene: TRBJ2-7
CDR3nt: TGTGCCATCAGTGTGGACTCCTACGAGCAGTACTTC
CDR3aa: CAISVDSYEQYF

v_gene: TRBV7-3
d_gene: NA
abundance: many
j_gene: TRBJ2-5
CDR3nt: TGTGCCAGCAGCCCCATGGGGGGGCCTCAAGAGACCCAGTACTTC
CDR3aa: CASSPMGGPQETQYF

v_gene: TRBV6-2/TRBV6-3
d_gene: TRBD1
abundance: NA
j_gene: TRBJ2-7
CDR3nt: TGTGCCAGCAGCCTACAGGGGCTGACGAACGAGCAGTACTTC
CDR3aa: CASSLQGLTNEQYF

v_gene: TRBV28
d_gene: NA
abundance: NA
j_gene: TRBJ2-5
CDR3nt: TGTGCCAGCGGGGTAGGGGAGACCCAGTACTTC
CDR3aa: CASGVGETQYF

v_gene: TRBV7-3
d_gene: NA
abundance: many
j_gene: TRBJ1-1
CDR3nt: TGTGCCAGCAGCTTAAAGGCGCGGTCCGACAGGAACACTGAAGCTTTCTTT
CDR3aa: CASSLKARSDRNTEAFF

v_gene: TRBV20-1
d_gene: NA
abundance: many
j_gene: TRBJ1-1
CDR3nt: TGCAGTGCGAACCGGGGCATTGAAGCTTTCTTT
CDR3aa: CSANRGIEAFF

v_gene: TRBV12-3/TRBV12-4
d_gene: NA
abundance: many
j_gene: TRBJ2-6
CDR3nt: TGTGCCAGCAGTCAACAACTAGTAGGGGCCAACGTCCTGACTTTC
CDR3aa: CASSQQLVGANVLTF

v_gene: TRBV13
d_gene: TRBD2
abundance: many
j_gene: TRBJ2-5
CDR3nt: TGTGCCAGCAGCACCACGGGGGGAGGCAGGACCCAGTACTTC
CDR3aa: CASSTTGGGRTQYF